These 23 T cell receptor beta chains originate from one sample sequenced in a study of blood T cell repertoires in COVID-19. The protocol was immunoSEQ multiplex PCR, while the TCRdb copy is restricted to in-frame clones and leaves out a portion. In the table there are 110,000 or so clones, approximately 85% of which are singletons. Input material: peripheral blood. The receptors come from a middle-aged man with acute or convalescent COVID-19.

The CDR3 region is CASSPGLAGNYEQYF. CDR3 bases: TGTGCCAGCTCACCGGGACTAGCGGGAAACTACGAGCAGTACTTC. The rearrangement joins TRBV18 to TRBJ2-7; TRBD2 matches at 13 bases. Germline CDR1 KGHSH, CDR2 LQKENI. After removal of 3 bases from V and 3 bases from J, the junction contained 2 bases not matched to a gene. This CDR3 is built from 15 residues.

With respect to this clone: Other DNA variants within this sample encode the same CDR3. The chain couples TRBV5-1 to TRBJ2-3; 7 bases are shared with TRBD2. Losses at the gene ends were 2 bases for V and 1 base for J; bases not matched to a gene: 4. The CDR3 covers 15 residues. From germline, CDR1 is SGHRS and CDR2 YFSETQ. For the CDR3, the DNA is TGCGCCAGCAGCTTAGAACGGGGGGGCACAGATACGCAGTATTTT. This translates into CASSLERGGTDTQYF.

CDR3 residues: CASSYRLAGGLVGELFF. The CDR3 DNA sequence: TGCGCCAGCAGCTACAGATTAGCGGGGGGTCTTGTCGGGGAGCTGTTTTTT. The chain recombines TRBV5-1 with TRBJ2-2; 10 bases align to TRBD2. CDR1 and CDR2 from the germline V gene are SGHRS and YFSETQ. Losses at the gene ends were 3 bases for V and 7 bases for J; bases not matched to a gene: 12. The CDR3 extends over 17 amino acids.

This chain connects TRBV3-1 (or the pseudogene TRBV3-2) to TRBJ1-1, with 7 bases identical to TRBD1. Unmatched junction bases numbered 4, after V lost 0 bases and J lost 6 bases. Per the germline V gene, CDR1 is LGHDT and CDR2 is YNNKEL (reference sequence). The CDR3 is made up of 14 amino acids. CDR3 coding DNA: TGTGCCAGCAGCCAAGAAGGGGGCAGCGCTGAAGCTTTCTTT. Translating gives CASSQEGGSAEAFF.

This chain links TRBV5-4 with TRBJ1-2, with 8 bases lining up with TRBD1. Germline V gene sequence: CDR1 SGHNT, CDR2 YYREEE (reference sequence). This CDR3 region has 15 residues. The junction had 8 bases not matched to a gene; V was cut back by 4 bases and J by 3 bases. The CDR3 spells CASSPWDRPYYGYTF. The CDR3 DNA sequence: TGTGCCAGCAGCCCCTGGGACAGGCCTTACTATGGCTACACCTTC.

This clone has only one observation. V and J are TRBV25-1 and TRBJ1-2, with a possible D match to TRBD1 (6 bases). The germline gives CDR1 MGHDK, CDR2 SYGVNS. V was cut by 3 bases and J by 4 bases, with 12 bases left in between. The length of the CDR3 is 14 residues. The CDR3 nucleotides are TGTGCCAGCAGTGAGCTTGGACAGTCCTATGGCTACACCTTC. It codes for CASSELGQSYGYTF.

V is TRBV18 and J is TRBJ1-4; D unresolved. Trimming removed 0 bases at V and 0 bases at J, with 5 bases between. CDR1 and CDR2 from the germline V gene are KGHSH and LQKENI. This CDR3 region has 15 residues. CDR3 DNA sequence: TGTGCCAGCTCACCACCCGCGTCAACTAATGAAAAACTGTTTTTT. Its translation is CASSPPASTNEKLFF.

The chain couples TRBV7-9 to TRBJ2-5, with 7 bases identical to TRBD2. The V gene's germline CDR1 is SEHNR and CDR2 FQNEAQ (reference sequence). Trimming at V came to 5 bases and at J to 1 base, leaving 7 bases not matched to a gene. The CDR3 has 15 residues. CDR3 sequence: CASSQGSGGQETQYF. The CDR3 DNA is TGTGCCAGCAGCCAGGGTTCGGGAGGCCAAGAGACCCAGTACTTC.

The rearrangement joins TRBV18 to TRBJ1-1, with 8 bases lining up with TRBD1. The length of the CDR3 is 15 residues. The V and J ends lost 5 bases and 6 bases, in that order; junction bases with no gene match: 11. Germline CDR1 is KGHSH and CDR2 is LQKENI. The CDR3 nucleotides are TGTGCCAGCTCAGTGGCAGGGGGCGTTTGGTCTGAAGCTTTCTTT. It yields the protein CASSVAGGVWSEAFF. Complete variable domain (other parts from reference TRBV18 and TRBJ1-1): NAGVMQNPRHLVRRRGQEARLRCSPMKGHSHVYWYRQLPEEGLKFMVYLQKENIIDESGMPKERFSAEFPKEGPSILRIQQVVRGDSAAYFCASSVAGGVWSEAFFGQGTRLTVV.

The chain combines TRBV6-5 with TRBJ2-5; D is uncertain. The CDR3 length is 13 residues. Per germline, CDR1 MNHEY and CDR2 SVGAGI. Trimming took 6 bases from V and 7 from J, leaving 15 bases between them. The DNA for the CDR3 is TGTGCCAGCAGGGTGACCCACCGCGGGACCCAGTACTTC. This translates into CASRVTHRGTQYF.

The J gene is TRBJ2-7, the V gene TRBV5-1; 10 bases line up with TRBD1. This CDR3 has 15 residues. V lost 4 bases and J lost 6; bases outside the gene matches: 10. Germline values: CDR1 SGHRS, CDR2 YFSETQ. The CDR3 coding sequence is TGCGCCAGCAGCGAATCCGGGACAGGGGAGGGCGAGCAGTACTTC. Amino acid sequence: CASSESGTGEGEQYF.

Only a few counts were recorded for this clone. V gene TRBV10-2 combines with J gene TRBJ1-4; D gene uncertain. Trimming took off 2 bases at V and 8 bases at J, with 12 bases between the two ends. CDR3 length equals 14 residues. From germline, CDR1 is WSHSY and CDR2 SAAADI. The DNA for the CDR3 is TGCGCCAGCAGTGAGGGAGGATTACGGGAAAAACTGTTTTTT. Translating gives CASSEGGLREKLFF.

V usage is TRBV19 and J usage is TRBJ1-4; no clear D. The CDR3 runs to 16 residues. Germline lookup yields CDR1 LNHDA and CDR2 SQIVND (reference sequence). V lost 3 bases and J lost 8, with 19 bases in between. The DNA for the CDR3 is TGTGCCAGTAGTATTGGTGCTTTGAGACACTTGGAAAAACTGTTTTTT. This encodes CASSIGALRHLEKLFF.

The table lists this clone with a few counts. The chain recombines TRBV4-2 with TRBJ2-7; 7 nucleotides line up with TRBD2. Germline V CDR1 and CDR2: LGHNA, YNFKEQ. The CDR3 covers 15 residues. J lost 7 bases, V lost 4 bases, and 13 bases had no gene match. CDR3: CASSPTTSPYLEQYF. For the CDR3, the DNA is TGTGCCAGCAGCCCGACGACTAGCCCATACCTGGAGCAGTACTTC.

This rearrangement joins TRBV28 to TRBJ2-3; a weak D match, TRBD2 (6 bases). V was pared by 6 bases and J by 5 bases, with 18 bases between. The germline V gene encodes CDR1 MDHEN and CDR2 SYDVKM. There are 15 residues in the CDR3. The chain's CDR3 is CASSPPSVGGDTQYF. CDR3 DNA: TGTGCCAGCAGCCCCCCTTCCGTCGGGGGAGATACGCAGTATTTT.

V is TRBV24-1 and J is TRBJ2-3; D gene uncertain. The CDR3 spans 12 residues. CDR1 and CDR2 from the germline V gene are KGHDR and SFDVKD. V lost 4 bases to trimming and J lost 6 bases, with 7 bases between them. The DNA of the CDR3 is TGTGCCACCAGTGAAGCCGCGGATACGCAGTATTTT. Its protein is CATSEAADTQYF.

The chain combines TRBV11-2 with TRBJ2-1, with D perhaps matching TRBD1 (6 bases). Germline CDR1 and CDR2: SGHAT and FQNNGV. CDR3 length: 12 residues. V was trimmed by 1 base and J by 10 bases, leaving 8 bases between them. The CDR3 region is CASSLAGVEQFF. CDR3 nucleotides: TGTGCCAGCAGCTTAGCAGGGGTCGAGCAGTTCTTC.

The chain carries TRBV6-2 or TRBV6-3 and TRBJ2-3; 14 bases are shared with TRBD2. CDR3 length equals 18 residues. Germline V gene lookup returns CDR1 MNHEY and CDR2 SVGEGT. J gave up 2 bases and V 0 bases, and 4 bases lay outside the gene matches. The CDR3 nucleotides read TGTGCCAGCAGTTACTCGAGGGGACTAGCGGGGGACACAGATACGCAGTATTTT. Translated, it gives CASSYSRGLAGDTDTQYF.

The V and J genes are TRBV3-1 (or the pseudogene TRBV3-2) and TRBJ1-2; weak D call: TRBD1 (5 bases). Trimming stripped 3 bases from V and 4 bases from J, with 18 bases between. Per germline, CDR1 LGHDT and CDR2 YNNKEL (reference sequence). This CDR3 comprises 16 residues. CDR3 coding DNA: TGTGCCAGCAGCCAGACGCCGGGACTCACAATCTATGGCTACACCTTC. Translating it yields CASSQTPGLTIYGYTF.

This clone was seen once. The chain uses TRBV25-1 and TRBJ2-1, with 9 bases aligning to TRBD2. Germline assignment: CDR1 MGHDK and CDR2 SYGVNS. The CDR3 is made up of 17 amino acids. Trimming at V came to 1 base and at J to 5 bases, leaving 9 bases not matched to a gene. In DNA, the CDR3 is TGTGCCAGCAGTGAATTATTGGCGGGAGGGCAGAACAATGAGCAGTTCTTC. Its protein product is CASSELLAGGQNNEQFF.

The V call is TRBV10-1, the J call TRBJ2-7, with D maybe TRBD1 (5 bases). Germline CDR1 WNHNN, CDR2 SYGVQD (reference sequence). V was shortened by 4 bases and J by 2 bases, with 9 bases between the two germline ends. The CDR3 length is 13 residues. The CDR3 loop reads CASSGTQTYEQYF. The CDR3 nucleotides are TGCGCCAGCAGTGGGACACAAACCTACGAGCAGTACTTC.

This clone occurred a few times. The rearrangement uses TRBV7-9 and TRBJ2-1, with TRBD2 matching 14 bases. The trim removed 5 bases at V and 9 bases at J, leaving 12 bases unmatched. Germline values: CDR1 SEHNR, CDR2 FQNEAQ (reference sequence). CDR3 length: 17 residues. The DNA of the CDR3 is TGTGCCAGCAGCGGGACAGGGACTAGCGGGAGCCTGGGTGAGCAGTTCTTC. It translates to CASSGTGTSGSLGEQFF.

The V and J genes are TRBV28 and TRBJ2-7; 8 nucleotides line up with TRBD2. After removal of 1 base from V and 2 bases from J, the junction contained 4 bases not matched to a gene. CDR1 MDHEN and CDR2 SYDVKM come from the germline V gene. The CDR3 totals 15 residues. CDR3 DNA sequence: TGTGCCAGCAGTTTATCTGGGACTAGAACCTACGAGCAGTACTTC. It translates to CASSLSGTRTYEQYF.